Each of the 30 T cell receptor beta chains below was sequenced from the same sample in a study of blood T cells in healthy people across ages. Using a J-beta primer mix together with a sample-barcoded 5' primer, a second PCR was run for roughly 6 to 12 cycles. TCRdb independently ran MiXCR on the 5' RACE reads; one entry per CDR3 protein. Here the sample spans some 1.1 million distinct CDR3 sequences, 35% to 40% being singletons. Specimen: blood. All receptors derive from a man aged 18 to 29 in good health.

The chain recombines TRBV2 with TRBJ2-2, with 11 positions matching TRBD1. The CDR3 contains 18 residues. Germline V lookup: CDR1 SNHLY, CDR2 FYNNEI. V shed 6 bases and J 3 bases; nucleotides not matched to a gene: 12. Written as DNA, the CDR3 is TGTGCCAGCAGCCATCACCTGGGACAGGGGGTGCACACCGGGGAGCTGTTTTTT. Protein sequence: CASSHHLGQGVHTGELFF.

The chain is built from TRBV12-3 or TRBV12-4 and TRBJ1-1; TRBD1 might be the D (5 bases). The CDR3 consists of 14 residues. Trimming stripped 5 bases from V and 3 bases from J, with 13 bases between. The CDR3 region is CASSAQGGDTEAFF. For the CDR3, the DNA is TGTGCCAGCAGTGCTCAGGGTGGGGACACTGAAGCTTTCTTT.

The chain couples TRBV28 to TRBJ2-2, with D possibly TRBD1 on 6 matching bases. The germline gives CDR1 MDHEN, CDR2 SYDVKM. V was shortened by 8 bases and J by 0 bases, with 13 bases between the two germline ends. This CDR3 spans 15 amino acids. The CDR3 spells CASRRAGANTGELFF. Written as DNA, the CDR3 is TGTGCCAGCCGCAGAGCAGGGGCGAACACCGGGGAGCTGTTTTTT.

Only a few counts were recorded for this clonotype. The CDR3 protein is CSVEVRGLETQYF. The CDR3 DNA sequence: TGCAGCGTTGAAGTCAGGGGGCTCGAGACCCAGTACTTC. The chain couples TRBV29-1 to TRBJ2-5; 8 bases are a match to TRBD1. Germline V gene data show CDR1 as SQVTM and CDR2 as ANQGSEA. The CDR3 is made up of 13 amino acids. J gave up 5 bases and V 1 base, and 3 bases lay outside the gene matches.

This clonotype was observed a handful of times. The chain employs TRBV3-1 and TRBJ1-5; D gene ambiguous. The CDR3 totals 14 residues. Germline V gene data show CDR1 as LGHDT and CDR2 as YNNKEL (reference sequence). Between the trimmed V and J ends, which lost 0 bases and 0 bases, there was a span of 3 bases. The CDR3 DNA follows: TGTGCCAGCAGCCAAGACTATAGCAATCAGCCCCAGCATTTT. Its translation: CASSQDYSNQPQHF. Variable domain in full (rest from reference TRBV3-1 and TRBJ1-5): DTAVSQTPKYLVTQMGNDKSIKCEQNLGHDTMYWYKQDSKKFLKIMFSYNNKELIINETVPNRFSPKSPDKAHLNLHINSLELGDSAVYFCASSQDYSNQPQHFGDGTRLSIL.

This clonotype appeared many times. The chain recombines TRBV15 with TRBJ1-2, with D unclear. Trimming shortened V by 0 bases and J by 4 bases, and 9 bases separated the two germline ends. Germline-derived CDR1 and CDR2 are LNHNV and YYDKDF (reference sequence). The CDR3 is 14 amino acids. This CDR3 is CATSRDRTSYGYTF. The CDR3 region has the DNA TGTGCCACCAGCAGAGATAGAACATCCTATGGCTACACCTTC.

The CDR3 DNA reads TGTGCCAGCAGCCCCGCTTCCCGAACCCGTAATGAAAAACTGTTTTTT. Its translation: CASSPASRTRNEKLFF. The V and J genes are TRBV4-2 and TRBJ1-4; D remains ambiguous. Trimming shortened V by 4 bases and J by 4 bases, and 16 bases separated the two germline ends. The germline V gene has CDR1 LGHNA and CDR2 YNFKEQ. The CDR3 length is 16 residues.

The chain has TRBV20-1 and TRBJ1-6; TRBD1 matches at 11 bases. Trimming at V came to 6 bases and at J to 9 bases, leaving 4 bases not matched to a gene. The CDR3 totals 13 residues. Germline V gives CDR1 DFQATT, CDR2 SNEGSKA (reference sequence). CDR3 nucleotides: TGCAGTGCACTCGGGACAGGGGGTTCACCCCTCCACTTT. This gives the protein CSALGTGGSPLHF.

The chain uses TRBV20-1 and TRBJ1-5; no firm D call. The CDR3 spans 15 residues. Germline V gene data show CDR1 as DFQATT and CDR2 as SNEGSKA (reference sequence). V shed 5 bases and J shed 5 bases, with 19 bases lying between them. The DNA of the CDR3 is TGCAGTGCTGTGGATAAGTGGGGTCCCGATCAGCCCCAGCATTTT. Protein sequence: CSAVDKWGPDQPQHF.

The V and J genes are TRBV12-3 or TRBV12-4 and TRBJ2-5; D might be TRBD1 (6 bases). Trimming took off 5 bases at V and 11 bases at J, with 27 bases between the two ends. The CDR3 consists of 16 residues. This CDR3 is CASSTASRGLANEQYF. CDR3 in DNA: TGTGCCAGCAGTACTGCCTCCAGGGGCCTCGCCAATGAGCAGTACTTC.

The V call is TRBV6-5, the J call TRBJ2-7, with D uncertain. Trimming removed 4 bases from V and 7 bases from J, with 14 bases in between. The CDR3 is made up of 13 amino acids. CDR1 and CDR2 from the germline V gene are MNHEY and SVGAGI. In DNA form, the CDR3 reads TGTGCCAGCAGTTCCGCCCTGAGCAATGAGCAGTACTTC. Its translation is CASSSALSNEQYF.

This clonotype has just a few counts. This chain joins TRBV9 and TRBJ2-3; D remains ambiguous. With 0 bases removed from V and 2 bases from J, the gap between germline ends came to 7 bases. Germline values: CDR1 SGDLS, CDR2 YYNGEE. The CDR3 runs 14 residues. CDR3 sequence reads: CASSVVSVTDTQYF. The DNA for the CDR3 is TGTGCCAGCAGCGTAGTTTCGGTCACAGATACGCAGTATTTT.

This clonotype was found a few times. The chain has TRBV2 and TRBJ2-3; D remains ambiguous. V lost 1 base, J lost 2 bases, and 13 bases lay in between. Germline CDR1 reads SNHLY; CDR2 reads FYNNEI. CDR3 size: 16 residues. The DNA for the CDR3 is TGTGCCAGCAGTGAAGTAAGCTCGAGATCCACAGATACGCAGTATTTT. Translating gives CASSEVSSRSTDTQYF.

V usage is TRBV7-2 and J usage is TRBJ2-7, with 14 bases identical to TRBD2. V lost 5 bases and J lost 7; bases outside the gene matches: 19. The germline V gene has CDR1 SGHTA and CDR2 FQGNSA. The CDR3 loop spans 19 amino acids. CDR3 amino acids: CASSTVPGLAGENYNEQYF. The CDR3 coding sequence is TGTGCCAGCAGCACCGTCCCGGGACTAGCGGGGGAAAACTACAATGAGCAGTACTTC.

The table lists this clonotype with a few counts. V gene TRBV7-2 combines with J gene TRBJ1-4, with TRBD1 matching 7 bases. The CDR3 is 15 amino acids. The trim removed 5 bases at V and 7 bases at J, leaving 10 bases unmatched. Looked up from germline, CDR1 is SGHTA and CDR2 is FQGNSA. Here the CDR3 reads CASSPRGTALEKLFF. In DNA, the CDR3 is TGTGCCAGCAGCCCGAGGGGGACAGCGCTTGAAAAACTGTTTTTT. Filled out from reference TRBV7-2 and TRBJ1-4, the complete variable domain reads GAGVSQSPSNKVTEKGKDVELRCDPISGHTALYWYRQSLGQGLEFLIYFQGNSAPDKSGLPSDRFSAERTGGSVSTLTIQRTQQEDSAVYLCASSPRGTALEKLFFGSGTQLSVL.

This clonotype has more than one count but fewer than ten. This chain connects TRBV5-1 to TRBJ1-2; a weak D match, TRBD1 (5 bases). Looked up from germline, CDR1 is SGHRS and CDR2 is YFSETQ. Trimming pared 7 bases from V and 4 bases from J, leaving 20 bases between. This CDR3 has 15 amino acids. CDR3 region: CASSDNSGRAYGYTF. In DNA form, the CDR3 reads TGCGCCAGCTCGGACAATTCCGGGAGAGCCTATGGCTACACCTTC.

A remark on this clonotype: A much larger clonotype is one base distant, so this may be a read error. The rearrangement joins TRBV12-3 or TRBV12-4 to TRBJ2-5; TRBD2 aligns across 9 bases. V dropped 1 base and J dropped 11; count of bases not matched to a gene: 17. The CDR3 is made up of 17 amino acids. The CDR3 loop is CASSLGWLAGTYNEQYF. CDR3 bases: TGTGCCAGCAGTTTAGGGTGGCTAGCGGGGACCTACAATGAGCAGTACTTC.

The chain uses TRBV5-1 and TRBJ2-3, with 11 bases fitting TRBD2. This CDR3 has 16 amino acids. V trimming: 3 bases; J trimming: 7 bases; junction bases outside the gene matches: 10. Looked up from germline, CDR1 is SGHRS and CDR2 is YFSETQ. CDR3 DNA: TGCGCCAGCAGCTCCGCCGGGACTAGCGGTTCACATACGCAGTATTTT. This translates into CASSSAGTSGSHTQYF.

This clonotype occurred a few times. This chain uses TRBV6-5 with TRBJ1-4; TRBD1 matches 7 bases. CDR3 length: 14 residues. V dropped 6 bases and J dropped 8; count of bases not matched to a gene: 9. Germline values: CDR1 MNHEY, CDR2 SVGAGI. In DNA, the CDR3 is TGTGCCAGCAGCTCCGGGACAGTGCGGGAAAAACTGTTTTTT. It specifies CASSSGTVREKLFF.

This clonotype came up a few times. The rearrangement links TRBV6-6 to TRBJ1-5; D perhaps matches TRBD1 (5 bases). V was shortened by 4 bases and J by 6 bases, with 10 bases between the two germline ends. Germline V gene sequence: CDR1 MNHNY, CDR2 SVGAGI (reference sequence). The CDR3 has 13 residues. The CDR3, as DNA: TGTGCCAGCAGTTTTGTAGACAGTCAGCCCCAGCATTTT. Translating gives CASSFVDSQPQHF.

V gene TRBV29-1 combines with J gene TRBJ2-1; TRBD1 might be the D (5 bases). Between the trimmed V and J ends, which lost 6 bases and 0 bases, there was a span of 18 bases. The germline CDR1 and CDR2 sequences are SQVTM and ANQGSEA. The CDR3 length is 16 residues. The CDR3 region is CSVVGAPRSSYNEQFF. The CDR3 DNA reads TGCAGCGTAGTAGGGGCACCTAGGAGCTCCTACAATGAGCAGTTCTTC.

V usage is TRBV6-6 and J usage is TRBJ1-1, with D possibly being TRBD1 (6 bases). The V end was cut by 0 bases, the J end by 8 bases, with 10 bases between. There are 13 residues in the CDR3. Germline loops: CDR1 MNHNY, CDR2 SVGAGI (reference sequence). The CDR3 DNA sequence: TGTGCCAGCAGTTACTCGGCAGGGGCGGAAGCTTTCTTT. It translates to CASSYSAGAEAFF.

The gene calls are TRBV7-2 and TRBJ2-3; 10 nucleotides match TRBD2. Germline V gene lookup returns CDR1 SGHTA and CDR2 FQGNSA. The CDR3 spans 15 residues. V lost 2 bases and J lost 4; bases outside the gene matches: 3. CDR3 nucleotide sequence: TGTGCCAGCAGCTTAAGCGGGGGGGATTCAGATACGCAGTATTTT. It encodes CASSLSGGDSDTQYF.

This clonotype was detected only a few times. The V and J genes are TRBV6-5 and TRBJ2-7; D is uncertain. The CDR3 is 11 amino acids. V lost 2 bases to trimming and J lost 8 bases, with 7 bases between them. Germline lookup yields CDR1 MNHEY and CDR2 SVGAGI. For the CDR3, the DNA is TGTGCCAGCAGTTACGGCGTGAAGCAGTACTTC. Translation gives CASSYGVKQYF.

This clonotype was detected ten times or more. The chain is built from TRBV20-1 and TRBJ2-1; tentative D call: TRBD2 (7 bases). V was shortened by 5 bases and J by 2 bases, with 13 bases between the two germline ends. Germline V gene data show CDR1 as DFQATT and CDR2 as SNEGSKA (reference sequence). This CDR3 spans 14 amino acids. The CDR3 protein is CSAGGRDTYNEQFF. DNA for the CDR3: TGCAGTGCTGGAGGGAGGGACACCTACAATGAGCAGTTCTTC.

The rearrangement joins TRBV7-9 to TRBJ1-6; perhaps TRBD1 as D (6 bases). Germline V gives CDR1 SEHNR, CDR2 FQNEAQ (reference sequence). This CDR3 comprises 16 residues. Trimming shortened V by 1 base and J by 9 bases, and 16 bases separated the two germline ends. The CDR3 spells CASSLVGQGQGSPLHF. The CDR3 DNA is TGTGCCAGCAGCTTAGTCGGGCAGGGGCAAGGTTCACCCCTCCACTTT.

This chain uses TRBV7-2 with TRBJ2-3, with D perhaps TRBD2 (6 bases). Trimming took off 0 bases at V and 0 bases at J, with 16 bases between the two ends. Germline values: CDR1 SGHTA, CDR2 FQGNSA. This CDR3 comprises 18 residues. Written as DNA, the CDR3 is TGTGCCAGCAGCTTAGCGCGTATAACGGAGGGAAGCACAGATACGCAGTATTTT. It specifies CASSLARITEGSTDTQYF.

CDR3 region: CASSQVVDASVEQYF. CDR3 sequence (DNA): TGCGCCAGCAGCCAAGTAGTAGATGCTTCTGTAGAGCAGTACTTC. The chain joins TRBV4-3 to TRBJ2-5, with D uncertain. Germline V CDR1 and CDR2: LGHNA, YSLEER. The CDR3 runs 15 residues. Trimming stripped 1 base from V and 11 bases from J, with 20 bases between.

CDR3 sequence: CASSVLGLPYNEQFF. CDR3 nucleotide sequence: TGTGCCAGCAGCGTACTGGGGCTCCCCTACAATGAGCAGTTCTTC. The J gene is TRBJ2-1, the V gene TRBV9, with D maybe TRBD1 (5 bases). V gave up 1 base and J gave up 2 bases, with 10 bases separating them. CDR1 SGDLS and CDR2 YYNGEE come from the germline V gene. The length of the CDR3 is 15 residues.

This clonotype was observed a few times. This sequence joins TRBV2 and TRBJ2-5; D is tentatively TRBD1 or TRBD2 (5 bases each). Trimming cost V 3 bases and J 3 bases, with 8 bases left between them. Germline values: CDR1 SNHLY, CDR2 FYNNEI. The CDR3 runs 13 residues. The CDR3 here is CASSDGAEETQYF. As DNA, the CDR3 is TGTGCCAGCAGTGACGGGGCGGAAGAGACCCAGTACTTC.